Below, 29 T cell receptor beta chains from the same sample are listed, as sequenced in a study of neurological immune-mediated disorders. TCRdb independently ran MiXCR on the 5' RACE reads; one entry per CDR3 protein. The table has some 24,000 distinct CDR3 sequences, 5.5% to 8% seen once; the top ten hold about 4.3%. The sequenced material came from PBMCs. The source of these receptors is a woman aged 40-49 years in good health.

This clonotype showed up many times. The chain couples TRBV5-1 to TRBJ2-7; TRBD2 is a possible D gene (7 bases). The length of the CDR3 is 15 residues. V was trimmed by 4 bases and J by 2 bases, leaving 16 bases between them. Looked up from germline, CDR1 is SGHRS and CDR2 is YFSETQ. As DNA, the CDR3 is TGCGCCAGCAGCCTGGGGGCTAGCGGAACCTACGAGCAGTACTTC. Its translation is CASSLGASGTYEQYF.

This clonotype was found many times. This sequence joins TRBV20-1 and TRBJ1-1; 8 bases fit TRBD1. Germline V CDR1 and CDR2: DFQATT, SNEGSKA (reference sequence). The J segment lost 0 bases and the V segment lost 3 bases, leaving 9 bases of the junction unmatched. This CDR3 contains 16 residues. Here the CDR3 reads CSARGQGAIVNTEAFF. CDR3 sequence (DNA): TGCAGTGCTAGGGGGCAGGGGGCGATTGTGAACACTGAAGCTTTCTTT.

Ten or more counts support this clonotype. The chain has TRBV20-1 and TRBJ1-1; tentatively, D is TRBD1 (5 bases). Trimming shortened V by 0 bases and J by 7 bases, and 12 bases separated the two germline ends. The CDR3 length is 13 residues. Germline CDR1 DFQATT, CDR2 SNEGSKA (reference sequence). The CDR3 is CSARDPAQGEAFF. The CDR3 DNA is TGCAGTGCTAGAGATCCCGCCCAGGGTGAAGCTTTCTTT.

In this sample, this clonotype turned up many times. V gene TRBV20-1 combines with J gene TRBJ1-5; D perhaps matches TRBD1 (5 bases). The CDR3 length is 13 residues. From germline, CDR1 is DFQATT and CDR2 SNEGSKA (reference sequence). The V and J ends lost 6 bases and 6 bases respectively, with 15 bases between them. The CDR3 bases are TGCAGTGCCGAAGGAAGGGGACTTCAGCCCCAGCATTTT. It translates to CSAEGRGLQPQHF.

This clonotype was detected many times. The chain couples TRBV6-6 to TRBJ2-2; no clear D. The CDR3 contains 15 residues. Germline V gives CDR1 MNHNY, CDR2 SVGAGI (reference sequence). V was shortened by 2 bases and J by 3 bases, with 10 bases between the two germline ends. The CDR3 here is CASSYADEDTGELFF. CDR3 DNA sequence: TGTGCCAGCAGTTACGCGGACGAGGACACCGGGGAGCTGTTTTTT.

In this sample, this clonotype turned up many times. This chain links TRBV6-5 with TRBJ2-7; 15 bases agree with TRBD2. There are 18 residues in the CDR3. V lost 2 bases to trimming and J lost 5 bases; unmatched junction nucleotides: 10. Per germline, CDR1 MNHEY and CDR2 SVGAGI. The CDR3 loop is CASSYRTSGRAYRHEQYF. As DNA, the CDR3 is TGTGCCAGCAGTTACCGGACTAGCGGGAGGGCCTATCGACACGAGCAGTACTTC.

This clonotype showed up many times. V and J are TRBV20-1 and TRBJ2-5; the D is unclear. The CDR3 covers 14 residues. Trimming pared 1 base from V and 5 bases from J, leaving 14 bases between. Germline-derived CDR1 and CDR2 are DFQATT and SNEGSKA (reference sequence). CDR3 DNA sequence: TGCAGTGCTAGAGGAGGAAAGGGTAGGGAGACCCAGTACTTC. Residues: CSARGGKGRETQYF.

Ten or more counts support this clonotype. The V and J genes are TRBV28 and TRBJ2-4; unclear D gene. The CDR3 is 14 residues long. Germline assignment: CDR1 MDHEN and CDR2 SYDVKM. Trimming cost V 2 bases and J 6 bases, with 11 bases left between them. In DNA form, the CDR3 reads TGTGCCAGCAGTTTAGGTGCCAGTACAAACATTCAGTACTTC. Translation gives CASSLGASTNIQYF.

The table lists this clonotype with many counts. V is TRBV6-2 or TRBV6-3 and J is TRBJ2-2, with TRBD1 identical over 9 bases. CDR1 and CDR2 (germline): MNHEY, SVGEGT. The CDR3 loop spans 16 amino acids. The J segment lost 6 bases and the V segment lost 4 bases, leaving 9 bases of the junction unmatched. CDR3 sequence (DNA): TGTGCCAGCAGTTCACAGGGGGCGCGGGTCGCCGGGGAGCTGTTTTTT. It yields the protein CASSSQGARVAGELFF.

This clonotype was observed many times. This chain links TRBV4-2 with TRBJ2-5; D remains ambiguous. Trimming removed 0 bases from V and 1 base from J, with 6 bases in between. The CDR3 sequence is 14 residues long. Germline CDR1 LGHNA, CDR2 YNFKEQ. The CDR3 DNA reads as TGTGCCAGCAGCCAAGACAGGTCCCAAGAGACCCAGTACTTC. Translating it yields CASSQDRSQETQYF.

In this sample, this clonotype turned up many times. The chain employs TRBV29-1 and TRBJ2-5; the D gene is possibly TRBD2 (5 bases). There are 14 residues in the CDR3. Looked up from germline, CDR1 is SQVTM and CDR2 is ANQGSEA. Trimming took off 7 bases at V and 5 bases at J, with 20 bases between the two ends. The CDR3 loop reads CSASRDTGSETQYF. CDR3 DNA sequence: TGCAGCGCCAGTCGGGATACGGGAAGTGAGACCCAGTACTTC.

In this sample, this clonotype turned up many times. The rearrangement links TRBV7-9 to TRBJ2-2; D uncertain. Trimming left V 4 bases short and J 7 bases short, with 7 bases between. CDR1 and CDR2 from the germline V gene are SEHNR and FQNEAQ (reference sequence). The CDR3 totals 12 residues. The CDR3 reads CASSSGNGELFF. The CDR3 DNA sequence: TGTGCCAGCAGCTCCGGCAACGGGGAGCTGTTTTTT.

This clonotype showed up many times. The chain combines TRBV7-2 with TRBJ2-5, with D possibly matching TRBD2 (6 bases). The CDR3 is 14 amino acids. The germline gives CDR1 SGHTA, CDR2 FQGNSA. V lost 4 bases and J 1 base, leaving 10 bases between the germline ends. The DNA of the CDR3 is TGTGCCAGCAGCTCCCGGAGGGGCCAAGAGACCCAGTACTTC. Translating it yields CASSSRRGQETQYF.

This clonotype was counted between two and nine times. The chain recombines TRBV7-2 with TRBJ2-7; a weak D match, TRBD1 (5 bases). V was shortened by 5 bases and J by 6 bases, with 23 bases between the two germline ends. The CDR3 extends over 16 amino acids. CDR1 SGHTA and CDR2 FQGNSA come from the germline V gene. CDR3 in amino acids: CASSPALSAAQGEQYF. Written as DNA, the CDR3 is TGTGCCAGCAGCCCGGCCCTAAGCGCGGCCCAGGGCGAGCAGTACTTC.

This clonotype was seen many times. The chain links TRBV20-1 to TRBJ2-5; 7 bases match TRBD2. Losses at the gene ends were 1 base for V and 5 bases for J; bases not matched to a gene: 4. The CDR3 totals 13 residues. Germline CDR1 DFQATT, CDR2 SNEGSKA (reference sequence). The CDR3 bases are TGCAGTGCTAGAGGGAGGGGAGGGGAGACCCAGTACTTC. It is translated as CSARGRGGETQYF.

Ten or more counts support this clonotype. The chain carries TRBV7-3 and TRBJ2-2; 11 nucleotides agree with TRBD2. The junction had 15 bases not matched to a gene; V was cut back by 5 bases and J by 4 bases. The CDR3 is 19 residues long. Germline V gives CDR1 SGHTA, CDR2 FQGTGA. Here the CDR3 reads CASSPQAVAGGLTTGELFF. CDR3 bases: TGTGCCAGCAGCCCACAGGCGGTAGCGGGAGGGCTCACCACCGGGGAGCTGTTTTTT. Drawing the rest from reference TRBV7-3 and TRBJ2-2, the complete variable domain is GAGVSQTPSNKVTEKGKYVELRCDPISGHTALYWYRQSLGQGPEFLIYFQGTGAADDSGLPNDRFFAVRPEGSVSTLKIQRTERGDSAVYLCASSPQAVAGGLTTGELFFGEGSRLTVL.

This clonotype was observed at least ten times. The CDR3 region has the DNA TGCAGTGCTGCGGAGGGACTAGCGGGTTTCTCCTACGAGCAGTACTTC. Amino acids: CSAAEGLAGFSYEQYF. The chain couples TRBV20-1 to TRBJ2-7; 12 bases fit TRBD2. CDR3 length: 16 amino acids. The V segment lost 5 bases and the J segment 0 bases; nucleotides outside the gene matches: 8. Germline-derived CDR1 and CDR2 are DFQATT and SNEGSKA (reference sequence).

This clonotype counts as medium-sized (0.01 to 0.1%). The rearrangement links TRBV3-1 to TRBJ2-3; no clear D gene. V lost 5 bases to trimming and J lost 0 bases, with 15 bases between them. Looked up from germline, CDR1 is LGHDT and CDR2 is YNNKEL (reference sequence). The CDR3 loop spans 16 amino acids. Written as DNA, the CDR3 is TGTGCCAGCAGCTCGTGGAACGGGCCGAGCACAGATACGCAGTATTTT. This encodes CASSSWNGPSTDTQYF.

This clonotype was found many times. The CDR3 nucleotides are TGTGCCAGCAGCTTAGATAACAGGGGCACAGATACGCAGTATTTT. This encodes CASSLDNRGTDTQYF. The chain is built from TRBV7-2 and TRBJ2-3; maybe TRBD1 (6 bases). V was clipped by 1 base and J by 1 base, with 9 bases between them. Germline assignment: CDR1 SGHTA and CDR2 FQGNSA. The CDR3 consists of 15 residues.

This clonotype was seen ten or more times. The chain joins TRBV20-1 to TRBJ1-2; no clear D. The CDR3 runs 13 residues. CDR1 and CDR2 (germline): DFQATT, SNEGSKA (reference sequence). Trimming took off 5 bases at V and 8 bases at J, with 18 bases between the two ends. CDR3 DNA: TGCAGTGCTCCCTCCCCCTATAGGATAGGCTACACCTTC. This translates into CSAPSPYRIGYTF.

The table lists this clonotype with many counts. This chain uses TRBV7-8 with TRBJ1-1, with a tentative D call TRBD1 (5 bases). This CDR3 is built from 14 residues. The V end lost 4 bases, the J end lost 1 base, and 10 bases lay between the germline ends. From germline, CDR1 is SGHVS and CDR2 FQNEAQ. The chain's CDR3 is CASSWGIANTEAFF. The DNA of the CDR3 is TGTGCCAGCAGCTGGGGGATCGCGAACACTGAAGCTTTCTTT.

This clonotype was found many times. V is TRBV20-1 and J is TRBJ2-7; possible D gene TRBD2, 5 bases. Germline lookup yields CDR1 DFQATT and CDR2 SNEGSKA (reference sequence). The CDR3 is 15 residues long. V was trimmed by 7 bases and J by 4 bases, leaving 23 bases between them. The CDR3 DNA reads TGCAGTGGCACTTTTGATAGCGCCAGTACTTACGAGCAGTACTTC. Translating gives CSGTFDSASTYEQYF.

By frequency in the sample, this clonotype is medium-sized. The chain is built from TRBV20-1 and TRBJ2-1; 12 bases fit TRBD2. V shed 5 bases, J shed 9 bases, and the junction held 11 bases outside the gene matches. This CDR3 contains 15 residues. Germline V gene sequence: CDR1 DFQATT, CDR2 SNEGSKA (reference sequence). CDR3 nucleotide sequence: TGCAGTGCTCTCCCACTAGCGGGAGGAGAAATTGAGCAGTTCTTC. Translated: CSALPLAGGEIEQFF.

This clonotype was detected ten times or more. J is TRBJ2-1 and V is TRBV20-1; 13 bases are a match to TRBD2. CDR3 length equals 15 residues. V lost 5 bases and J lost 9; bases outside the gene matches: 10. The germline V gene encodes CDR1 DFQATT and CDR2 SNEGSKA (reference sequence). As DNA, the CDR3 is TGCAGTGCTTGGACACTAGCGGGAGGGCCCGGTGAGCAGTTCTTC. Its translation: CSAWTLAGGPGEQFF.

This clonotype was seen repeatedly, ten times or more. The V call is TRBV3-1, the J call TRBJ2-7; D not resolved. The V end was cut by 4 bases, the J end by 2 bases, with 9 bases between. Germline V gene data show CDR1 as LGHDT and CDR2 as YNNKEL (reference sequence). This CDR3 spans 13 amino acids. CDR3 coding DNA: TGTGCCAGCAGCCGGCGGACCACCTACGAGCAGTACTTC. Its translation: CASSRRTTYEQYF.

The table lists this clonotype with many counts. The CDR3 nucleotides are TGCAGTGCTGGGCCCGCGCGTGGCACAGATACGCAGTATTTT. It specifies CSAGPARGTDTQYF. The gene calls are TRBV20-1 and TRBJ2-3; D not certain. CDR3 size: 14 residues. Trimming left V 5 bases short and J 1 base short, with 13 bases between. Germline values: CDR1 DFQATT, CDR2 SNEGSKA (reference sequence).

This clonotype was found many times. The J gene is TRBJ2-1, the V gene TRBV9; 8 bases are a match to TRBD1. This CDR3 is 15 amino acids long. The germline V gene has CDR1 SGDLS and CDR2 YYNGEE. Trimming took 0 bases from V and 8 from J; bases not matched to a gene: 7. CDR3: CASSVVGTGYDEQFF. The CDR3 DNA sequence: TGTGCCAGCAGCGTAGTAGGGACAGGTTATGATGAGCAGTTCTTC.

In this sample, this clonotype turned up a few times. The V and J genes are TRBV10-2 and TRBJ1-4, with 9 bases that match TRBD1. The CDR3 contains 14 residues. Losses at the gene ends were 4 bases for V and 6 bases for J; bases not matched to a gene: 3. The germline V gene has CDR1 WSHSY and CDR2 SAAADI. The DNA for the CDR3 is TGCGCCAGCAGTGGCCGGGACAGGGATGAAAAACTGTTTTTT. This codes for CASSGRDRDEKLFF.

This clonotype occurred many times. This chain uses TRBV27 with TRBJ2-1; D not certain. Germline V gene sequence: CDR1 MNHEY, CDR2 SMNVEV (reference sequence). The V end was cut by 7 bases, the J end by 0 bases, with 10 bases between. CDR3 length: 14 residues. Here the CDR3 reads CASKSLSSYNEQFF. CDR3 bases: TGTGCCAGCAAGTCACTTAGCTCCTACAATGAGCAGTTCTTC.